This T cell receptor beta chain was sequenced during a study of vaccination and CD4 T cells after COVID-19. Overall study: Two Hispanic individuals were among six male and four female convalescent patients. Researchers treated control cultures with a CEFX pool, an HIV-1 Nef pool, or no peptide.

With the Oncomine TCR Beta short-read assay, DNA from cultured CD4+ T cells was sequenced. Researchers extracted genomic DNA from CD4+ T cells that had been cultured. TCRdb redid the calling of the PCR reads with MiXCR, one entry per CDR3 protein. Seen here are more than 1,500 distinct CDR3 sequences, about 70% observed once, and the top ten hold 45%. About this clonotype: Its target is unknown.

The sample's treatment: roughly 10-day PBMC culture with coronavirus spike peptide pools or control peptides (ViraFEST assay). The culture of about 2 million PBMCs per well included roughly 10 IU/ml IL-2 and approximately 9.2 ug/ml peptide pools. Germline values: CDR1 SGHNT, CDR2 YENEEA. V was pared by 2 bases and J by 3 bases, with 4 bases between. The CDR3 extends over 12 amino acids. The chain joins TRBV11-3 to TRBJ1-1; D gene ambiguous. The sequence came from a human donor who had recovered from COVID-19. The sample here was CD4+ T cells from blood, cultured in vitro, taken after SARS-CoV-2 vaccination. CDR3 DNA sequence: TGTGCCAGCAGCTTAAGGGACACTGAAGCTTTCTTT. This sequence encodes CASSLRDTEAFF.